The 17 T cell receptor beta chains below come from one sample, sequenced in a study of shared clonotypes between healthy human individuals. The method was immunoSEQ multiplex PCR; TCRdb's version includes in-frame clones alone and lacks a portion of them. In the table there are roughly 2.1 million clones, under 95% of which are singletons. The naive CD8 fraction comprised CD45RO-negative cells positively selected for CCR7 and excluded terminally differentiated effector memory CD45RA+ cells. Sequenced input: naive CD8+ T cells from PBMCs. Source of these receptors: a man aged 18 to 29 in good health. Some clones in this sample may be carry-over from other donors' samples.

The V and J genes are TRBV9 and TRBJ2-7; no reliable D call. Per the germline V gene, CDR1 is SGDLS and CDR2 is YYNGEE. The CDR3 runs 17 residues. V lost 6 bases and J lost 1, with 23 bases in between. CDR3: CASTPGANQKTSYEQYF. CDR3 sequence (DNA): TGTGCCAGCACCCCGGGCGCCAACCAGAAGACTTCCTACGAGCAGTACTTC.

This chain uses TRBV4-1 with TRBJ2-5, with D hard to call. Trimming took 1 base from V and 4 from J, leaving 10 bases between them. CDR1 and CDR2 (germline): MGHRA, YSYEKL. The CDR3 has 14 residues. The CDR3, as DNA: TGCGCCAGCAGCCAAGTCCCGGCATCAGAGACCCAGTACTTC. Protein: CASSQVPASETQYF.

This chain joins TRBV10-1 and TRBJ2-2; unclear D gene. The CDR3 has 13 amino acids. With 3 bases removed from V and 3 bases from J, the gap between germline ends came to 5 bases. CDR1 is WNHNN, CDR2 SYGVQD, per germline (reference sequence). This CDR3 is CASSEGYTGELFF. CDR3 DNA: TGCGCCAGCAGTGAAGGATACACCGGGGAGCTGTTTTTT.

The CDR3 DNA reads as TGTGCCAGCAGCTTAGGTTATCCTAGCAATCAGCCCCAGCATTTT. This encodes CASSLGYPSNQPQHF. The J gene is TRBJ1-5, the V gene TRBV11-2; D not resolved. With 1 base removed from V and 0 bases from J, the gap between germline ends came to 7 bases. The CDR3 has 15 amino acids. CDR1 is SGHAT and CDR2 is FQNNGV in the germline V gene.

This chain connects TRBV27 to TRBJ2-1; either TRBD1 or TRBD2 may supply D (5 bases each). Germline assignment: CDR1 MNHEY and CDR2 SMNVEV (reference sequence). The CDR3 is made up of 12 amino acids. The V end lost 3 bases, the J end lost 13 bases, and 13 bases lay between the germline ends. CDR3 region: CASSFGGPTQFF. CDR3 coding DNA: TGTGCCAGCAGTTTTGGGGGTCCCACCCAGTTCTTC.

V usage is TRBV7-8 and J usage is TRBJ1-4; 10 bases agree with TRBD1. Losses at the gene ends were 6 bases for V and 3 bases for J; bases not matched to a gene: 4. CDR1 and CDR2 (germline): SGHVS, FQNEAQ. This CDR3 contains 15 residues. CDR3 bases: TGTGCCAGCAGACTGGACAGGGGGTCTAATGAAAAACTGTTTTTT. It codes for CASRLDRGSNEKLFF.

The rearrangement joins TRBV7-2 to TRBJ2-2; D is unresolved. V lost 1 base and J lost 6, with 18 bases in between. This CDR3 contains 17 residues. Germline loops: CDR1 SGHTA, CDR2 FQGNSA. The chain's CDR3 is CASSLETVRWSPGELFF. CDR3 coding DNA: TGTGCCAGCAGCTTAGAGACTGTCCGGTGGTCCCCCGGGGAGCTGTTTTTT.

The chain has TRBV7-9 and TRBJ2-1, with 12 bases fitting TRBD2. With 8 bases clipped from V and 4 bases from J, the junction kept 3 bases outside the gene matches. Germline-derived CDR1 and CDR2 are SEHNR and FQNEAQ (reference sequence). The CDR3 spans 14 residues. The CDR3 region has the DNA TGTGCCAGCTGGACTAGCGGGACGTACAATGAGCAGTTCTTC. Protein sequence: CASWTSGTYNEQFF.

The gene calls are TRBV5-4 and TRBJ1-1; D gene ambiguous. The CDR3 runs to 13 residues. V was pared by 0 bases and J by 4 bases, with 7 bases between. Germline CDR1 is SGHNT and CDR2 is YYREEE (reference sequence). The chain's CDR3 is CASSLGQLTEAFF. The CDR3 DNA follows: TGTGCCAGCAGCTTGGGTCAGCTCACTGAAGCTTTCTTT.

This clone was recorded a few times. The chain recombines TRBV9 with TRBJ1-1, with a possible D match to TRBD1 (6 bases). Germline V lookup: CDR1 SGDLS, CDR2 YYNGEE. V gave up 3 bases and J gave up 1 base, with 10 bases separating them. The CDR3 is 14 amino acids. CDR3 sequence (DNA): TGTGCCAGCAGCGAGGGACACCGGAACACTGAAGCTTTCTTT. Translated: CASSEGHRNTEAFF.

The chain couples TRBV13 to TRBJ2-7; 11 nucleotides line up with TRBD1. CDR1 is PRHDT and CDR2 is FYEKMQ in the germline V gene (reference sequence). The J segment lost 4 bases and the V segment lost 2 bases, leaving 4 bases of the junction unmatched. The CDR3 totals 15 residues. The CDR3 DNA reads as TGTGCCAGCAGCTTATCCGGACAGGGGGCTTACGAGCAGTACTTC. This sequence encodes CASSLSGQGAYEQYF.

The CDR3 region has the DNA TGCGCCAGCAGCCAGGGACAGCTAGAGACCCAGTACTTC. Translation: CASSQGQLETQYF. V and J are TRBV4-3 and TRBJ2-5, with 7 positions matching TRBD1. V trimming: 3 bases; J trimming: 4 bases; junction bases outside the gene matches: 2. CDR1 and CDR2 (germline): LGHNA, YSLEER. The CDR3 contains 13 residues.

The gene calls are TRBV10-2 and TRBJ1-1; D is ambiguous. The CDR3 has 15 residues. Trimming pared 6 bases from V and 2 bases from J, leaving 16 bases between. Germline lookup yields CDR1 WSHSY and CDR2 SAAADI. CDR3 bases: TGCGCCAGCAGCGGGTTTCACAGCCTAAACACTGAAGCTTTCTTT. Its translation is CASSGFHSLNTEAFF.

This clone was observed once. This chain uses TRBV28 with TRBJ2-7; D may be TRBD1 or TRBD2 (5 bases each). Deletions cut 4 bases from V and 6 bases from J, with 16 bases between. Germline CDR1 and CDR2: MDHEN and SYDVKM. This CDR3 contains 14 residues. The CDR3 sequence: CASSSGTFFAEQYF. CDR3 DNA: TGTGCCAGCAGTTCCGGGACGTTTTTCGCCGAGCAGTACTTC.

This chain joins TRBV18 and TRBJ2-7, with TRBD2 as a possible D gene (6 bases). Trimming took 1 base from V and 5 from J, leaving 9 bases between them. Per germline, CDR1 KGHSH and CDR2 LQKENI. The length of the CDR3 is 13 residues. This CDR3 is CASSPRRGDEQYF. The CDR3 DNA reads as TGTGCCAGCTCACCACGGAGGGGCGACGAGCAGTACTTC.

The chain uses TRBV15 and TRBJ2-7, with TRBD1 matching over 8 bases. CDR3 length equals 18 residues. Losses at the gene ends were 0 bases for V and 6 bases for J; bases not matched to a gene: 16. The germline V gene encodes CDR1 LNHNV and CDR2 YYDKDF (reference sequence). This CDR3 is CATSRDSNPRGPQGEQYF. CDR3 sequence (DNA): TGTGCCACCAGCAGAGATTCCAACCCCAGGGGGCCCCAGGGCGAGCAGTACTTC.

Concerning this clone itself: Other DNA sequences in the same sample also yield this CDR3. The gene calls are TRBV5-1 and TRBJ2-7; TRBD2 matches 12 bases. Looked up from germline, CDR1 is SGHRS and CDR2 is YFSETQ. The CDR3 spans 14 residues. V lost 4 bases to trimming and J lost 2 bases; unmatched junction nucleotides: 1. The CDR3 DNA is TGCGCCAGCAGCCTAGCGGGAGGGACCTACGAGCAGTACTTC. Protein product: CASSLAGGTYEQYF.